These 9 T cell receptor beta chains originate from one sample sequenced in a study of Ad26.COV2.S vaccination and SARS-CoV-2 variants. Only in-frame clones appear in the TCRdb table, and some are missing; sequencing was by immunoSEQ multiplex PCR. The profile covers some 340,000 clones, with over 80% appearing a single time and 2% to 2.5% taken by the ten largest. Treatment: about 20 received Ad26.COV2.S at low or high dose, single or two shots; a few received placebo; per-sample allocation not given. Sampling happened 63 days after the first vaccine or placebo injection. The specimen comprised peripheral blood, sampled in a trial of Ad26.COV2.S vaccine versus placebo. These receptors were taken from a person aged 18-65 years who received the Ad26.COV2.S COVID-19 vaccine or a placebo.

V is TRBV7-9 and J is TRBJ2-1; D unclear. With 4 bases removed from V and 5 bases from J, the gap between germline ends came to 12 bases. Germline V lookup: CDR1 SEHNR, CDR2 FQNEAQ (reference sequence). This CDR3 spans 14 amino acids. In DNA form, the CDR3 reads TGTGCCAGCAGCTCGAGTGAAGGACACAATGAGCAGTTCTTC. Translating it yields CASSSSEGHNEQFF.

In DNA form, the CDR3 reads TGTGCCAGCAGCTCGCCGACTAACTATGGCTACACCTTC. The encoded protein is CASSSPTNYGYTF. The chain recombines TRBV5-4 with TRBJ1-2; D is ambiguous. Germline V gene data show CDR1 as SGHNT and CDR2 as YYREEE (reference sequence). Trimming left V 3 bases short and J 0 bases short, with 6 bases between. CDR3 length: 13 residues.

The gene calls are TRBV11-2 and TRBJ2-7; TRBD1 might be the D (5 bases). The CDR3 loop spans 14 amino acids. Germline V lookup: CDR1 SGHAT, CDR2 FQNNGV. Trimming removed 5 bases from V and 3 bases from J, with 14 bases in between. The CDR3 loop reads CASSLIRERYEQYF. The CDR3 DNA reads as TGTGCCAGCAGCCTCATCAGGGAACGCTACGAGCAGTACTTC.

The chain employs TRBV19 and TRBJ1-4; D not certain. The CDR3 loop spans 11 amino acids. CDR1 LNHDA and CDR2 SQIVND come from the germline V gene (reference sequence). V gave up 5 bases and J gave up 12 bases, with 10 bases separating them. CDR3: CASSGPGQLFF. In DNA, the CDR3 is TGTGCCAGTAGTGGCCCCGGACAACTGTTTTTT. Combining the CDR3 with reference TRBV19 and TRBJ1-4 gives the whole variable domain DGGITQSPKYLFRKEGQNVTLSCEQNLNHDAMYWYRQDPGQGLRLIYYSQIVNDFQKGDIAEGYSVSREKKESFPLTVTSAQKNPTAFYLCASSGPGQLFFGSGTQLSVL.

This sequence joins TRBV27 and TRBJ2-2; 7 nucleotides agree with TRBD1. The germline V gene has CDR1 MNHEY and CDR2 SMNVEV (reference sequence). This CDR3 is 15 amino acids long. The junction had 6 bases not matched to a gene; V was cut back by 2 bases and J by 6 bases. CDR3: CASSLRSQGAGELFF. DNA of the CDR3: TGTGCCAGCAGTTTACGGTCTCAGGGGGCCGGGGAGCTGTTTTTT.

The chain is built from TRBV28 and TRBJ2-7; 10 bases align to TRBD1. The CDR3 is made up of 17 amino acids. J was trimmed by 9 bases and V by 1 base; bases with no gene match: 15. Per germline, CDR1 MDHEN and CDR2 SYDVKM. The CDR3 spells CASSLSVGVGQGSAQYF. DNA of the CDR3: TGTGCCAGCAGTTTATCTGTAGGAGTGGGACAGGGGTCCGCGCAGTACTTC. Using reference TRBV28 and TRBJ2-7 for the parts outside the CDR3, the full variable domain is DVKVTQSSRYLVKRTGEKVFLECVQDMDHENMFWYRQDPGLGLRLIYFSYDVKMKEKGDIPEGYSVSREKKERFSLILESASTNQTSMYLCASSLSVGVGQGSAQYFGPGTRLTVT.

This chain connects TRBV15 to TRBJ1-1; the D is unclear. The CDR3 runs to 12 residues. CDR1 and CDR2 from the germline V gene are LNHNV and YYDKDF (reference sequence). Trimming shortened V by 4 bases and J by 6 bases, and 9 bases separated the two germline ends. In DNA form, the CDR3 reads TGTGCCACCAGCACCTTCGGCTCTGAAGCTTTCTTT. Protein sequence: CATSTFGSEAFF.

This chain links TRBV9 with TRBJ2-1; tentatively, D is TRBD2 (7 bases). Looked up from germline, CDR1 is SGDLS and CDR2 is YYNGEE. The CDR3 runs to 14 residues. V lost 2 bases and J 6 bases, leaving 12 bases between the germline ends. CDR3: CASSVGGAFNEQFF. CDR3 in DNA: TGTGCCAGCAGCGTTGGGGGGGCCTTCAATGAGCAGTTCTTC.

The rearrangement uses TRBV5-1 and TRBJ2-5; no definite D call. Germline V lookup: CDR1 SGHRS, CDR2 YFSETQ. V shed 0 bases and J shed 1 base, with 10 bases lying between them. CDR3 length equals 15 residues. The CDR3: CASSLVLVSQETQYF. Written as DNA, the CDR3 is TGCGCCAGCAGCTTGGTGTTAGTGAGCCAAGAGACCCAGTACTTC.